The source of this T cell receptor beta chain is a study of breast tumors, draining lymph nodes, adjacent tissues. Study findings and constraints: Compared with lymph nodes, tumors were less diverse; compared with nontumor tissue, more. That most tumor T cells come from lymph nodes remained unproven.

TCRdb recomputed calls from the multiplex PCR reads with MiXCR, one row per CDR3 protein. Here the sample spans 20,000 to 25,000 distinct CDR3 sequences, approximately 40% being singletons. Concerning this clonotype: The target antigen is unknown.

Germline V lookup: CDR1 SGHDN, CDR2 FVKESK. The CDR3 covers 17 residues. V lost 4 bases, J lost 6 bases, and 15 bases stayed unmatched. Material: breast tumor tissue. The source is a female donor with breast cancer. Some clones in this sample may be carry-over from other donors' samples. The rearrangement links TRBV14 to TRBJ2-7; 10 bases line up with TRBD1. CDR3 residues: CASSRRGSGQGVSEQYF. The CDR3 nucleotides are TGTGCCAGCAGCCGAAGGGGTAGCGGACAGGGGGTCTCCGAGCAGTACTTC.